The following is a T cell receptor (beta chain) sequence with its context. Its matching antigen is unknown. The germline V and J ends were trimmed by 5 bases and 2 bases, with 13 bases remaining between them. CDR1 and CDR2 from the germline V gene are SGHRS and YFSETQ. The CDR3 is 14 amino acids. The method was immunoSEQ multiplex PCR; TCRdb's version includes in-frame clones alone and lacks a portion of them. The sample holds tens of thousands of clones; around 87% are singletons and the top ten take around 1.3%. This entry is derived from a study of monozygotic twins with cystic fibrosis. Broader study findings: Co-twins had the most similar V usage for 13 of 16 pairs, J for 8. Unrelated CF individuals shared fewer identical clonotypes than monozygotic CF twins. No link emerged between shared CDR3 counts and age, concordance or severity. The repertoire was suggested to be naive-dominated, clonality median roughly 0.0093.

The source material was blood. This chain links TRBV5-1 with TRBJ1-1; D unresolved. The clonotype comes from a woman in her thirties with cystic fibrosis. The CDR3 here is CASRPENPNTEAFF. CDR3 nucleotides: TGCGCCAGCAGACCGGAGAACCCTAACACTGAAGCTTTCTTT. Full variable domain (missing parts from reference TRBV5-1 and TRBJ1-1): KAGVTQTPRYLIKTRGQQVTLSCSPISGHRSVSWYQQTPGQGLQFLFEYFSETQRNKGNFPGRFSGRQFSNSRSEMNVSTLELGDSALYLCASRPENPNTEAFFGQGTRLTVV.